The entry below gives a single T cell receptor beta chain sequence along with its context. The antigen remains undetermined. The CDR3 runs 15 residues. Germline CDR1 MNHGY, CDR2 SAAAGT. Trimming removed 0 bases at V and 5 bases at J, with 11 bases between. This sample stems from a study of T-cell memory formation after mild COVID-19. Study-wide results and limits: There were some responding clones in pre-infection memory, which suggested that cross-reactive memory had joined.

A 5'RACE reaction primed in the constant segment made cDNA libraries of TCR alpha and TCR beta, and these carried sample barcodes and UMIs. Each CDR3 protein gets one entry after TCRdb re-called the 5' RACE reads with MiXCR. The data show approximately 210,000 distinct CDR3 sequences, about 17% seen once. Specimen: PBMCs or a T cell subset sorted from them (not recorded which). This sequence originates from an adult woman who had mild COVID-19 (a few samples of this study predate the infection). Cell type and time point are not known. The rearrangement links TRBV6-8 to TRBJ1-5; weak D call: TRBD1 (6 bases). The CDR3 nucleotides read TGTGCCAGCAGTTACTCGGGGGGCGCGTATCAGCCCCAGCATTTT. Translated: CASSYSGGAYQPQHF.